These 4 T cell receptor beta chains originate from one sample sequenced in a study of blood T cell repertoires in COVID-19 (dated by TCRdb to the early 2020s). The receptor library was made with the immunoSEQ multiplex PCR assay. What TCRdb holds here is the immuneACCESS table cut down to in-frame rearrangements. Part of the clones is not present; checked against another copy, under half of the missing clones reflect an unresolved V gene, and the others are unexplained. Within this sample are about 180,000 clones, with 80% to 90% of them counted one time only. About 12% of the sample is taken by the ten largest. The sequenced sample consisted of peripheral blood. These receptors all come from a woman of 80 years or more with COVID-19, enrolled during active disease.

The chain carries TRBV12-3 or TRBV12-4 and TRBJ2-1; 8 nucleotides line up with TRBD2. The length of the CDR3 is 13 residues. Unmatched junction bases numbered 6, after V lost 6 bases and J lost 8 bases. The CDR3 spells CASRGLAPHEQFF. The CDR3 DNA reads as TGTGCCAGCAGAGGACTAGCCCCCCATGAGCAGTTCTTC.

The rearrangement joins TRBV5-1 to TRBJ2-2, with TRBD2 matching 10 bases. This CDR3 has 15 residues. CDR1 and CDR2 (germline): SGHRS, YFSETQ. Trimming cost V 4 bases and J 6 bases; bases outside gene matches: 6. This CDR3 is CASSPSGRAAGELFF. The CDR3 DNA reads as TGCGCCAGCAGCCCGAGCGGGAGGGCCGCCGGGGAGCTGTTTTTT. The full variable domain, with the rest looked up from reference TRBV5-1 and TRBJ2-2, is KAGVTQTPRYLIKTRGQQVTLSCSPISGHRSVSWYQQTPGQGLQFLFEYFSETQRNKGNFPGRFSGRQFSNSRSEMNVSTLELGDSALYLCASSPSGRAAGELFFGEGSRLTVL.

The chain links TRBV5-1 to TRBJ2-1, with TRBD1 matching over 8 bases. Per germline, CDR1 SGHRS and CDR2 YFSETQ. The CDR3 covers 17 residues. V shed 4 bases, J shed 1 base, and the junction held 10 bases outside the gene matches. The CDR3 here is CASSQRPGTGSYNEQFF. DNA for the CDR3: TGCGCCAGCAGCCAGCGCCCCGGGACAGGATCCTACAATGAGCAGTTCTTC.

This sequence joins TRBV29-1 and TRBJ1-1; TRBD1 aligns across 7 bases. Germline trimming cut 7 bases from V and 2 bases from J; bases unmatched to any gene: 7. CDR3 length equals 13 residues. Germline V gene sequence: CDR1 SQVTM, CDR2 ANQGSEA. DNA of the CDR3: TGCAGCGCCCGCCGGACAGGTAACACTGAAGCTTTCTTT. The encoded protein is CSARRTGNTEAFF.